The clone carrying this T cell receptor (beta chain) has ten or more counts. The source of the sample is a study of T cells in Graves' hyperthyroidism and ophthalmopathy. V shed 10 bases, J shed 7 bases, and the junction held 15 bases outside the gene matches. This CDR3 spans 14 amino acids. Germline CDR1 is ENHRY and CDR2 is SYGVKD. Amplification targeted TCR beta CDR3 regions from RNA transcripts. Using the HTBI primer set, a first-round RT-PCR was run on the TCR CDR3. Each CDR3 protein is one row after TCRdb ran MiXCR on the multiplex PCR reads. Among 530,000 or so distinct CDR3 sequences listed, roughly 25% were seen once.

This TCR derives from a woman in her twenties or thirties with Graves' ophthalmopathy. This sequence joins TRBV10-3 and TRBJ1-2, with TRBD1 identical over 7 bases. Specimen: blood. The CDR3 sequence is CATETGKNGAGYTF. CDR3 nucleotide sequence: TGTGCCACGGAGACAGGGAAGAACGGCGCTGGCTACACCTTC.